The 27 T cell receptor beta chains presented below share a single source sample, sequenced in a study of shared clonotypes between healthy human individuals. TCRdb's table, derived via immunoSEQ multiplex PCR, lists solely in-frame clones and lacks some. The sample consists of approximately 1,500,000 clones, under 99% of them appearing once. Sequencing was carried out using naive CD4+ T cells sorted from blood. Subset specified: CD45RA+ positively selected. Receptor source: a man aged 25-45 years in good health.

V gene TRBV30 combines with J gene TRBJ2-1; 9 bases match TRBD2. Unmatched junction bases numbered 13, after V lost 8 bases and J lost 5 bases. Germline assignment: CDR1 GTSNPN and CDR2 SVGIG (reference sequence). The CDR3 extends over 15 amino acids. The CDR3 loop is CAHTEREAQHNEQFF. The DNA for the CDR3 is TGTGCCCACACAGAGCGGGAGGCCCAGCACAATGAGCAGTTCTTC.

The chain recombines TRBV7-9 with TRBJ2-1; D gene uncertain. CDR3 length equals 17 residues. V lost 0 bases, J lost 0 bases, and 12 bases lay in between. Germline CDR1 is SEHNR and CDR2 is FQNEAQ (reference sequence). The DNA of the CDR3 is TGTGCCAGCAGCTTAGCTGAGCTTTGGAGCTCCTACAATGAGCAGTTCTTC. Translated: CASSLAELWSSYNEQFF.

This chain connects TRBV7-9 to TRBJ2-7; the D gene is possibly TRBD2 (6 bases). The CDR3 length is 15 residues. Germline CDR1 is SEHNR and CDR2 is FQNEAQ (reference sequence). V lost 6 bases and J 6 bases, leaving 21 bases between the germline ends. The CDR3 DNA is TGTGCCAGCAGTCCCCCGGGAAGGGAGGAGGCCGAGCAGTACTTC. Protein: CASSPPGREEAEQYF.

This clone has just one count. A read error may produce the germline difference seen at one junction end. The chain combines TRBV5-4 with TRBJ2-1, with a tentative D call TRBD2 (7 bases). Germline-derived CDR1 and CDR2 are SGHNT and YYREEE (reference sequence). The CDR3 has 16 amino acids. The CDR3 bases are TGTACCAGCAGCGGAACGGTGGGGGGGCGGCGGAATGAGCAGTTCTTC. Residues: CTSSGTVGGRRNEQFF.

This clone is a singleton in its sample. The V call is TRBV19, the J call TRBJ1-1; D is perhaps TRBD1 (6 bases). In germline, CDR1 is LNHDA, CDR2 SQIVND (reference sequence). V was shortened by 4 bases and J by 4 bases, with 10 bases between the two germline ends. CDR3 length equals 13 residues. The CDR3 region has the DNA TGTGCCAGTAGTACAGGGGCGGGCACTGAAGCTTTCTTT. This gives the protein CASSTGAGTEAFF.

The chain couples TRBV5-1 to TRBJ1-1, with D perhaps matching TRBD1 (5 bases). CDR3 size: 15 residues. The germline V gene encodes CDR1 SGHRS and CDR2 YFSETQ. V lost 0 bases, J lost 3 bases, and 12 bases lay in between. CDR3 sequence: CASSLEWVGDTEAFF. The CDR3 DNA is TGCGCCAGCAGCTTGGAATGGGTGGGGGACACTGAAGCTTTCTTT.

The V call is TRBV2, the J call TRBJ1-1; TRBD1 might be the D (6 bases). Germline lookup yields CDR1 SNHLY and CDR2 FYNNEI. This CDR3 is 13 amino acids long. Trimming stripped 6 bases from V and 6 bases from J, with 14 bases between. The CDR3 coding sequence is TGTGCCAGCAGAGTAAACAGGGAGGCTGAAGCTTTCTTT. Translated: CASRVNREAEAFF.

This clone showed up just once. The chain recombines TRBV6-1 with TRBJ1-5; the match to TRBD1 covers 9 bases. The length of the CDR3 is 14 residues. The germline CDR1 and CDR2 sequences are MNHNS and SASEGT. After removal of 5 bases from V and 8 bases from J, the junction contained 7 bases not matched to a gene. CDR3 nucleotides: TGTGCCAGCAGTACGACAGGGGGGTTAGAGCCCCAGCATTTT. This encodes CASSTTGGLEPQHF.

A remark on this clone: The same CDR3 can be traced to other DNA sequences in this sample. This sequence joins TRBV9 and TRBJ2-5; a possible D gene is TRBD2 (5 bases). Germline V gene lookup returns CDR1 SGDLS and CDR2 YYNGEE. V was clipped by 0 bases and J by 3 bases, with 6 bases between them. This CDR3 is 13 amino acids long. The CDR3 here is CASSVVGEETQYF. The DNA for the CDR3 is TGTGCCAGCAGCGTAGTGGGAGAAGAGACCCAGTACTTC.

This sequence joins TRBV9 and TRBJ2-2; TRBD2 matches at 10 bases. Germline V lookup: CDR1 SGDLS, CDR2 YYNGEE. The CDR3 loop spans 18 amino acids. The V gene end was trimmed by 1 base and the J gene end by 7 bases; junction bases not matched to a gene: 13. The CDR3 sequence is CASSVHWGLAGDVGELFF. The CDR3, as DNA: TGTGCCAGCAGCGTACATTGGGGGCTAGCGGGAGACGTCGGGGAGCTGTTTTTT.

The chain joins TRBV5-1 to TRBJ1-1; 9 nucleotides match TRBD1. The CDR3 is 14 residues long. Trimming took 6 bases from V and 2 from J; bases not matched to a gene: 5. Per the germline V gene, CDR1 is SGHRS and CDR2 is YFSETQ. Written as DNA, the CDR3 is TGCGCCAGCATTCTGGGACAGGGAAACACTGAAGCTTTCTTT. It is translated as CASILGQGNTEAFF.

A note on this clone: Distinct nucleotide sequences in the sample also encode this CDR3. In nucleotides, the CDR3 is TGTGCCAGCAGCTTCGGACCTTACAATGAGCAGTTCTTC. Amino acid sequence: CASSFGPYNEQFF. V usage is TRBV7-2 and J usage is TRBJ2-1, with unresolved D. V lost 3 bases to trimming and J lost 4 bases, with 7 bases between them. The CDR3 has 13 amino acids. From germline, CDR1 is SGHTA and CDR2 FQGNSA.

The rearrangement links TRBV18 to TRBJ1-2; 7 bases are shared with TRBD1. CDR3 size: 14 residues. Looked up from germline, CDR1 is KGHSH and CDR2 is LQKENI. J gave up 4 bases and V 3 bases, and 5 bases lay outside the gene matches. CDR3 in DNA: TGTGCCAGCTCACCGGACAGGAACTCCTATGGCTACACCTTC. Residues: CASSPDRNSYGYTF.

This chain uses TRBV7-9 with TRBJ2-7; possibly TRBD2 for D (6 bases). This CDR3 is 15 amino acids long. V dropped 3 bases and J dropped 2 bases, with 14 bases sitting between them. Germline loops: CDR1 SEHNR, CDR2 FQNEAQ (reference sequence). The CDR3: CASSFSGSLPYEQYF. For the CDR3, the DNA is TGTGCCAGCAGCTTTTCCGGGAGTCTCCCCTACGAGCAGTACTTC.

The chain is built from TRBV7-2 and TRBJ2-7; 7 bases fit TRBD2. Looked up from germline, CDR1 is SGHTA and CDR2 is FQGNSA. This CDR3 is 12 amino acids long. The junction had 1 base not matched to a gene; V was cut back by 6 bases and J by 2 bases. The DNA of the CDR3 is TGTGCCAGCAGTCGGGGGGCCTACGAGCAGTACTTC. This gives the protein CASSRGAYEQYF.

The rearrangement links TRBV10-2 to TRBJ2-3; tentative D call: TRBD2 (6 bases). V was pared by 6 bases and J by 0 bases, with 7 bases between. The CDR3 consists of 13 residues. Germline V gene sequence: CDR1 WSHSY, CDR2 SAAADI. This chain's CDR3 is CASRAGSTDTQYF. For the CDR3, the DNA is TGCGCCAGCAGAGCGGGTAGCACAGATACGCAGTATTTT.

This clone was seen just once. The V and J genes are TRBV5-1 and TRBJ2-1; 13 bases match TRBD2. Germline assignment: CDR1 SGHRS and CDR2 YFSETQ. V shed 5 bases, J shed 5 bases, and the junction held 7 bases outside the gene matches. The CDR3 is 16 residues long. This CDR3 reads CASRSPGLAGNNEQFF. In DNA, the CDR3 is TGCGCCAGCAGAAGTCCGGGACTAGCGGGAAACAATGAGCAGTTCTTC.

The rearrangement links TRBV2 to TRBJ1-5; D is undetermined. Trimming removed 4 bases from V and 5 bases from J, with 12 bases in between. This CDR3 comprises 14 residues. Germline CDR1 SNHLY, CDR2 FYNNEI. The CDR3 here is CASSARGMDQPQHF. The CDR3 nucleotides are TGTGCCAGCAGTGCTCGGGGTATGGATCAGCCCCAGCATTTT. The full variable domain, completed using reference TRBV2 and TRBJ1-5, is EPEVTQTPSHQVTQMGQEVILRCVPISNHLYFYWYRQILGQKVEFLVSFYNNEISEKSEIFDDQFSVERPDGSNFTLKIRSTKLEDSAMYFCASSARGMDQPQHFGDGTRLSIL.

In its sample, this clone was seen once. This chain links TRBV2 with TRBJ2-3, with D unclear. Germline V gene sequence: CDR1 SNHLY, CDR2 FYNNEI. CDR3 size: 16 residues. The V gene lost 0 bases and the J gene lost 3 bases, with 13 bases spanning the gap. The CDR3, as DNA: TGTGCCAGCAGTGAAGCGAGGTCTAGGAGAACAGATACGCAGTATTTT. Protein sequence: CASSEARSRRTDTQYF.

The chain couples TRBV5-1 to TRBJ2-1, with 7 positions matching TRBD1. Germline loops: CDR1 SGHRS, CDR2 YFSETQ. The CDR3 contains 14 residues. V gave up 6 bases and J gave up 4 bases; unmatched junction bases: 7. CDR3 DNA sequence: TGCGCCAGCACACCCGGGACAGATTACAATGAGCAGTTCTTC. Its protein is CASTPGTDYNEQFF. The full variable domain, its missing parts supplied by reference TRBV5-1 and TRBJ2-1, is KAGVTQTPRYLIKTRGQQVTLSCSPISGHRSVSWYQQTPGQGLQFLFEYFSETQRNKGNFPGRFSGRQFSNSRSEMNVSTLELGDSALYLCASTPGTDYNEQFFGPGTRLTVL.

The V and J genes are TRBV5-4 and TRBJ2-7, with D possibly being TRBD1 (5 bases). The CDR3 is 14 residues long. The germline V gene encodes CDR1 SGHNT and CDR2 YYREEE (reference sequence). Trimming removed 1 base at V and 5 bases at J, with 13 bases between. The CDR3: CASSLRQGSHEQYF. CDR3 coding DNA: TGTGCCAGCAGCTTGAGGCAGGGATCCCACGAGCAGTACTTC.

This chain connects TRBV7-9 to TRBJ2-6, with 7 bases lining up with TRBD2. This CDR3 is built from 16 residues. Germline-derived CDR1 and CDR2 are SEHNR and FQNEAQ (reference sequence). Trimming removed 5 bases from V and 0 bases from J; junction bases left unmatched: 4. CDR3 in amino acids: CASSTAGDSGANVLTF. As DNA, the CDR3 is TGTGCCAGCAGCACCGCGGGGGACTCTGGGGCCAACGTCCTGACTTTC.

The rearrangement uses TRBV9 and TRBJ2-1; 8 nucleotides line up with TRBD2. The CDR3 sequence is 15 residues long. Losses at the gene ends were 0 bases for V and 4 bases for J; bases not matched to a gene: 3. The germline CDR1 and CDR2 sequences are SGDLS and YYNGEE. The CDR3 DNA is TGTGCCAGCAGCGTAGTCGGACTAGCTTACAATGAGCAGTTCTTC. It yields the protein CASSVVGLAYNEQFF.

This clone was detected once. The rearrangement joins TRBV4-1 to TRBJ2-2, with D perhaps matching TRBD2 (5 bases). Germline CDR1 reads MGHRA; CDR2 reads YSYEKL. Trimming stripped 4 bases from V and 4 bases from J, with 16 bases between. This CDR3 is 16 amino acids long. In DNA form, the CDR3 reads TGCGCCAGCAGCCGGTCCCGGGAAGTTACCACCGGGGAGCTGTTTTTT. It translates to CASSRSREVTTGELFF.

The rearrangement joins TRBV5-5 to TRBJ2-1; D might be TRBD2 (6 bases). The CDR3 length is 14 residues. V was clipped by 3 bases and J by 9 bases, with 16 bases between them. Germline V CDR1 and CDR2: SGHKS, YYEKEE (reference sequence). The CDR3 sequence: CASSSPSGAGEQFF. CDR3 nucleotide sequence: TGTGCCAGCAGCTCCCCTTCGGGAGCAGGTGAGCAGTTCTTC.

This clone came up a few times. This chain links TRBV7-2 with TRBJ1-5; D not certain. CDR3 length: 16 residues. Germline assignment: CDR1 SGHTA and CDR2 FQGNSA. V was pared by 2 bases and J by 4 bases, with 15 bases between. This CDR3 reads CASSLTPGDRNQPQHF. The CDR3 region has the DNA TGTGCCAGCAGCTTAACACCGGGTGATAGGAATCAGCCCCAGCATTTT. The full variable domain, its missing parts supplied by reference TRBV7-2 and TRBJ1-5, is GAGVSQSPSNKVTEKGKDVELRCDPISGHTALYWYRQSLGQGLEFLIYFQGNSAPDKSGLPSDRFSAERTGGSVSTLTIQRTQQEDSAVYLCASSLTPGDRNQPQHFGDGTRLSIL.

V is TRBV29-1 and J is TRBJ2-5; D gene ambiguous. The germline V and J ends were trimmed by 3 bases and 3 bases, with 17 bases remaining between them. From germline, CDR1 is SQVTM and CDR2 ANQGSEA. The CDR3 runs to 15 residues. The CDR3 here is CSVDLGSMGKETQYF. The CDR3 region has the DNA TGCAGCGTTGATTTGGGGTCGATGGGTAAAGAGACCCAGTACTTC. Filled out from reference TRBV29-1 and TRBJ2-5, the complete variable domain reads SAVISQKPSRDICQRGTSLTIQCQVDSQVTMMFWYRQQPGQSLTLIATANQGSEATYESGFVIDKFPISRPNLTFSTLTVSNMSPEDSSIYLCSVDLGSMGKETQYFGPGTRLLVL.